This entry describes one TCR beta chain. This clonotype has a count of ten or more. No antigen is known for it. Base-call qualities are not available, and no considerably larger clone is one nucleotide away. These data are taken from a study of T cells after yellow fever vaccination (dated by TCRdb to about 2019). With respect to the entire study: Libraries from fractions with low cell numbers were prepared with the SMART-Seq v4 Ultra Low Input RNA kit. To track T-cell clones before and after primary and booster YFV17D yellow fever vaccination, bulk TCR alpha and beta repertoires were sequenced longitudinally. Two healthy male donors, one aged 18 to 29 and one aged 30 to 40 years, made up the cohort. Blood samples were taken at several timepoints before and after primary and secondary immunization, and bulk PBMC replicates and cell subsets were isolated. Overall study results and their limits: Most clones expanded after primary vaccination were re-detected after the booster (96% of CD4 and approximately 88% of CD8), suggesting broad memory maintenance. Because the study included only a couple of donors, the extent to which the findings can be generalized is limited. Computational filtering was needed because FACS-sorted repertoires could contain abundant contaminating clonotypes from the bulk population. A small fraction of clonotypes appeared in both the CD4 and CD8 compartments, likely as a result of convergent recombination. Compared with the primary T-cell response, the secondary T-cell response was faster but weaker, reaching its peak on day 5 rather than on day 15.

The intended sense of this specimen's treatment or condition label: live attenuated yellow fever vaccine strain. PBMCs were isolated from peripheral blood using a standard Ficoll-Paque protocol. CD4 and CD8 T-cell fractions were isolated with Dynabeads CD4 and CD8 positive selection kits. TriZol was used to extract RNA from bulk PBMCs, from CD4 and CD8 fractions, and from dextramer-positive and dextramer-negative fractions. Based on the germline V gene, the CDR1 and CDR2 sequences are LGHNA and YNFKEQ. From the cysteine up to the phenylalanine, the CDR3 has a length of 18 residues. The entry retains the CDR3 DNA only, 54 bases that are in frame from base 1. Relative to germline, V is missing 4 bases and J is missing 1 base, with 7 bases of the junction outside any gene match. TCR cDNA was made using 5'RACE template switching, a step that added a universal primer site and unique molecular identifiers. cDNA synthesis was primed from both the TCR alpha and TCR beta constant segments. Two PCR steps were used to amplify libraries, with sample barcodes and sequencing adapters being added in the second step. Libraries were sequenced on Illumina HiSeq 2500 (2x100 bp) or NovaSeq (2x150 bp). The study's processing was this. Demultiplexing of reads and collapsing into UMI consensus sequences were performed with MIGEC, and V(D)J alignment was carried out with MiXCR. Clonotypes responding to the vaccine were identified with edgeR on replicate PBMC samples, with the criteria of FDR below 0.01 and a log2 fold change above 5 up to day 15. Each bulk clonotype received a CD4 or CD8 identity based on whether the sequenced CD4 or CD8 repertoire contained that clonotype at higher abundance. TCRdb reran the public reads through fastp at Q25 and MiXCR, keeping productive beta chains. Each entry is one CDR3 protein sequence, shown with its most common DNA and genes. None of the V and J calls come from the authors' own analysis; TCRdb made them. The sample profile shows about 68,000 distinct CDR3 sequences; under 8% of them were found once. Clones ranked in the top ten supply 30% to 45% of the sample.

The clonotype originates from a man aged 18 to 29 who received the YFV17D yellow fever vaccine. The sample here was CD8+ T cells sorted from PBMCs, taken about 49 days after the first yellow fever vaccination. The chain is assembled from TRBV4-2 and TRBJ2-2; 12 central bases correspond to TRBD2. The CDR3 protein sequence reads: CASSLSSGGDMNTGELFF. DNA sequence: TGTGCCAGCAGCCTATCTAGCGGGGGGGATATGAACACCGGGGAGCTGTTTTTT.